This TCR beta chain emerged from a study of cytomegalovirus exposure and HLA in healthy donors. Study summary: As an earlier analysis found, some 180 million T cells yielded about 120 million unique TCR beta sequences. Among the approximately 400 genotyped donors, 81% were placed in the Caucasian-associated ancestry cluster. The study's findings and limits: For cytomegalovirus status, the classifier reportedly gave diagnoses with high specificity and sensitivity. Cytomegalovirus association was listed for under 200 TCR beta chains.

This clone was picked up one time. Antigen unknown. Trimming shortened V by 2 bases and J by 2 bases, and 4 bases separated the two germline ends. The CDR3 sequence is 13 residues long. Germline-derived CDR1 and CDR2 are LNHNV and YYDKDF (reference sequence). The PCR made use of 60 Vbeta and 13 Jbeta primers. The protocol was immunoSEQ multiplex PCR, while the TCRdb copy is restricted to in-frame clones and leaves out a portion. The sample carries roughly 130,000 clones, around three quarters recorded once. Sequenced: PBMCs. The V gene is TRBV15, the J gene TRBJ2-4; D gene ambiguous. The sequence derives from a man between 18 and 35 years old in good health and CMV-seronegative. CDR3 coding DNA: TGTGCCACCAGCAGACAGACCAAAAACATTCAGTACTTC. Encoded protein: CATSRQTKNIQYF.